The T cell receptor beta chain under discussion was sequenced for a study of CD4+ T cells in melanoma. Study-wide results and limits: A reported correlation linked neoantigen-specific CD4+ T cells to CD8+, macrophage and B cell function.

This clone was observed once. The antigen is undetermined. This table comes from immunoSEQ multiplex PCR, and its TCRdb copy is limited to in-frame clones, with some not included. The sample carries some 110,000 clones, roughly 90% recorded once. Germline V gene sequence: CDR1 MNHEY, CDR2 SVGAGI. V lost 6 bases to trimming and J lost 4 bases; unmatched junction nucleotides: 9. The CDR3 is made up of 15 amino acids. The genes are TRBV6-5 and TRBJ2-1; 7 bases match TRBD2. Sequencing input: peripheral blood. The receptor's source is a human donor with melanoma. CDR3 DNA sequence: TGTGCCAGCAGGCCGGGGGGAGCGGGTTACAATGAGCAGTTCTTC. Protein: CASRPGGAGYNEQFF.